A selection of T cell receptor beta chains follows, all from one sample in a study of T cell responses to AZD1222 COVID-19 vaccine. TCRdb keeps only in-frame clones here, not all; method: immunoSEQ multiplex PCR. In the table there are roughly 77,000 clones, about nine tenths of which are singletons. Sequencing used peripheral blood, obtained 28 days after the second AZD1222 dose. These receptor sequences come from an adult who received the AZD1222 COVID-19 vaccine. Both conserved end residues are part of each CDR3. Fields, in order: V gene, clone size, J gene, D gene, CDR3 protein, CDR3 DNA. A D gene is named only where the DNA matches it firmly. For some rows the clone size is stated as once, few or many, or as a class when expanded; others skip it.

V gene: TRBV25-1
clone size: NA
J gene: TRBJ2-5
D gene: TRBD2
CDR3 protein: CASNPSGANPGETQYF
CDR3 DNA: TGTGCCAGCAATCCTAGCGGGGCGAATCCAGGAGAGACCCAGTACTTC

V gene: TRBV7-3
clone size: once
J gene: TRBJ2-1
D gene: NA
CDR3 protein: CASGVGVVNEQFF
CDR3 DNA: TGTGCCAGCGGCGTAGGGGTAGTGAATGAGCAGTTCTTC

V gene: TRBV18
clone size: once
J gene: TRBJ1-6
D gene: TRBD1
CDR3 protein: CASSPRDSYNSPLHF
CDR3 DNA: TGTGCCAGCTCACCTAGGGACAGCTATAATTCACCCCTCCACTTT

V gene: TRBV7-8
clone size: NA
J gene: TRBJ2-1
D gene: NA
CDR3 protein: CASSWTVSSYNEQFF
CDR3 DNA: TGTGCCAGCAGCTGGACGGTGAGCTCCTACAATGAGCAGTTCTTC

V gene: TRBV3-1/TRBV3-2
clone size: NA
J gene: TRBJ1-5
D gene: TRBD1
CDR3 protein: CASSQGDRGRSNQPQHF
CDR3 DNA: TGTGCCAGCAGCCAAGGGGACAGGGGTCGGAGCAATCAGCCCCAGCATTTT

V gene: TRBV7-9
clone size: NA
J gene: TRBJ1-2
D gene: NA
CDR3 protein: CASSLEGRSYGYTF
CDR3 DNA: TGTGCCAGCAGCTTAGAAGGGCGAAGCTATGGCTACACCTTC

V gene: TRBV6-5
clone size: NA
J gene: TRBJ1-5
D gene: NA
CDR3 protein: CASTILGSNNQPQHF
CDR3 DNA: TGTGCCAGCACTATACTCGGAAGTAACAATCAGCCCCAGCATTTT

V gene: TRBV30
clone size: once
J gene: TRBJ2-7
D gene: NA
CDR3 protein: CAWSPVAYEQYF
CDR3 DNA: TGTGCCTGGAGTCCAGTTGCCTACGAGCAGTACTTC

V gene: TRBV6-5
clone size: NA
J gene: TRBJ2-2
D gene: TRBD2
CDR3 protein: CASSYSLAGGGGELFF
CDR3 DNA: TGTGCCAGCAGTTACTCTTTAGCGGGAGGTGGCGGGGAGCTGTTTTTT

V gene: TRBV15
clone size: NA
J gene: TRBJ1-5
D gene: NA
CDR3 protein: CATSSRATGQPQHF
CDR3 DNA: TGTGCCACCAGCTCTAGAGCTACGGGACAGCCCCAGCATTTT

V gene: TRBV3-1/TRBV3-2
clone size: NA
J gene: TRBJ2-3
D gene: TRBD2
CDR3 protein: CASSQVAGGRDTQYF
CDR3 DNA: TGTGCCAGCAGCCAAGTGGCGGGGGGCAGAGATACGCAGTATTTT

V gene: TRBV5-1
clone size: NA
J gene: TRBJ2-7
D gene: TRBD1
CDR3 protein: CASQTGGGDEQYF
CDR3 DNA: TGCGCCAGCCAAACAGGGGGCGGGGACGAGCAGTACTTC

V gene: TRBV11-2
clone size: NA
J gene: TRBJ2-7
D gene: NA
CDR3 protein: CASSDRRAGYEQYF
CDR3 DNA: TGTGCCAGCAGCGACCGGAGGGCCGGGTACGAGCAGTACTTC

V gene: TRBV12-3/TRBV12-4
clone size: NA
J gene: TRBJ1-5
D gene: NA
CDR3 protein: CASSLNQPQHF
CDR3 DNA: TGTGCCAGCAGTCTGAATCAGCCCCAGCATTTT

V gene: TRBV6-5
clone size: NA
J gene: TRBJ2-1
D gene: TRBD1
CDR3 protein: CASSQQGGFYNEQFF
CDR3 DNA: TGTGCCAGCAGTCAACAGGGGGGCTTCTACAATGAGCAGTTCTTC

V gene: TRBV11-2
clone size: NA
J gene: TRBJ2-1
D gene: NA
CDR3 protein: CASSLERTAINNEQFF
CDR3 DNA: TGTGCCAGCAGCTTAGAACGGACAGCGATAAACAATGAGCAGTTCTTC

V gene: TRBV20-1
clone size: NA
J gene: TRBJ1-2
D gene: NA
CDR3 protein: CSASPIDSYGYTF
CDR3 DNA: TGCAGTGCTAGTCCGATCGACAGCTATGGCTACACCTTC

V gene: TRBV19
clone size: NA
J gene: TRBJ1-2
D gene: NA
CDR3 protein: CASTLAGSINYGYTF
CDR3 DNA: TGTGCCAGTACCTTAGCGGGGAGCATTAACTATGGCTACACCTTC

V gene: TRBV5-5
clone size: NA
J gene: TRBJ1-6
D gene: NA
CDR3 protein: CASSFRDYGNSPLHF
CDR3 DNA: TGTGCCAGCAGTTTCCGGGACTACGGAAATTCACCCCTCCACTTT

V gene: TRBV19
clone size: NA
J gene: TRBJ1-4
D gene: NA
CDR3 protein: CASSGSDEKLFF
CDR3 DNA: TGTGCCAGTAGTGGATCGGATGAAAAACTGTTTTTT

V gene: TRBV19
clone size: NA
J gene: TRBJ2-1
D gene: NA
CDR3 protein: CASSIDRGSNEQFF
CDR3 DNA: TGTGCCAGTAGTATAGATCGGGGGAGTAATGAGCAGTTCTTC

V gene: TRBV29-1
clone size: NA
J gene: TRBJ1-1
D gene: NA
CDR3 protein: CSVDRAGMGTEAFF
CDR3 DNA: TGCAGCGTTGATCGGGCGGGGATGGGCACTGAAGCTTTCTTT

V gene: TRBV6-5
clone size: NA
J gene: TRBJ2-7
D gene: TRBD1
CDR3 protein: CASSYVRDRDYEQYF
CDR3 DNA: TGTGCCAGCAGTTACGTTCGGGACAGGGACTACGAGCAGTACTTC

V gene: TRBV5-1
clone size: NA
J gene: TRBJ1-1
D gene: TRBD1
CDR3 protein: CASSRTGDLTEAFF
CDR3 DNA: TGCGCCAGCAGCCGCACAGGGGACCTCACTGAAGCTTTCTTT